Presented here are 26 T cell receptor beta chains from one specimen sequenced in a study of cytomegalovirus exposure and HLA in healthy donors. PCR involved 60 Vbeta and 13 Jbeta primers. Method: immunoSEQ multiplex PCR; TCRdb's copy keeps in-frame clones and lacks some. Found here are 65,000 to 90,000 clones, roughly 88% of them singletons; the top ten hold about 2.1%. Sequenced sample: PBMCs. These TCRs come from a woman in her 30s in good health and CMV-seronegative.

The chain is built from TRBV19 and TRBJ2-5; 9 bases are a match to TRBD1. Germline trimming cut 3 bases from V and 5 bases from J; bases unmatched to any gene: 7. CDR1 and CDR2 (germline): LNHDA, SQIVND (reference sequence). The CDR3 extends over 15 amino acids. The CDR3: CASSIGGQGMETQYF. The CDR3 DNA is TGTGCCAGTAGTATCGGCGGACAGGGGATGGAGACCCAGTACTTC. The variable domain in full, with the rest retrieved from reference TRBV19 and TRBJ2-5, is DGGITQSPKYLFRKEGQNVTLSCEQNLNHDAMYWYRQDPGQGLRLIYYSQIVNDFQKGDIAEGYSVSREKKESFPLTVTSAQKNPTAFYLCASSIGGQGMETQYFGPGTRLLVL.

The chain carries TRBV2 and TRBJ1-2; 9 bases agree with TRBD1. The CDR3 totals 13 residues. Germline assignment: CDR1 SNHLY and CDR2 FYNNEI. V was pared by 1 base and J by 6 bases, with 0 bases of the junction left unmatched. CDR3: CASSEDRGHGYTF. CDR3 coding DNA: TGTGCCAGCAGTGAAGACAGGGGGCATGGCTACACCTTC.

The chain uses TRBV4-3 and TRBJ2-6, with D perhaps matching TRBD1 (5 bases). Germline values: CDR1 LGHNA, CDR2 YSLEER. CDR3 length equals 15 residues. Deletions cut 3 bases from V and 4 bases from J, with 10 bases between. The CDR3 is CASSHPRQGANVLTF. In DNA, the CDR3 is TGCGCCAGCAGCCACCCCAGACAGGGGGCCAACGTCCTGACTTTC.

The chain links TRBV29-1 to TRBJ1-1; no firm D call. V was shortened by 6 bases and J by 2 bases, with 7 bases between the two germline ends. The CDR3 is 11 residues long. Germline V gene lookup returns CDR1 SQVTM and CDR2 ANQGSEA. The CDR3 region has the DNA TGCAGCGTCAACGGTAACACTGAAGCTTTCTTT. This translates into CSVNGNTEAFF.

CDR3 bases: TGTGCCAGCAGCTTATCACCCTCGGGGAGTAGCGAAGATAACGACACCGGGGAGCTGTTTTTT. It yields the protein CASSLSPSGSSEDNDTGELFF. V is TRBV7-3 and J is TRBJ2-2; D possibly corresponds to TRBD2 (5 bases). Germline-derived CDR1 and CDR2 are SGHTA and FQGTGA. V was clipped by 2 bases and J by 3 bases, with 28 bases between them. This CDR3 region has 21 residues.

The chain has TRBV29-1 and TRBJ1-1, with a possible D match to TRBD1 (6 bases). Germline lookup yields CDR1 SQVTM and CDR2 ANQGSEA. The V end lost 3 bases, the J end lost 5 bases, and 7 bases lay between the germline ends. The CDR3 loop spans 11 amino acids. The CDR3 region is CSVDRGTEAFF. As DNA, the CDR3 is TGCAGCGTTGACAGGGGAACTGAAGCTTTCTTT.

CDR3 sequence reads: CASSPYRYRDNTEAFF. In DNA form, the CDR3 reads TGCGCCAGCAGCCCCTACCGCTACAGGGATAACACTGAAGCTTTCTTT. The V call is TRBV4-1, the J call TRBJ1-1, with a tentative D call TRBD1 (6 bases). The CDR3 sequence is 16 residues long. In germline, CDR1 is MGHRA, CDR2 YSYEKL. V was clipped by 4 bases and J by 2 bases, with 17 bases between them.

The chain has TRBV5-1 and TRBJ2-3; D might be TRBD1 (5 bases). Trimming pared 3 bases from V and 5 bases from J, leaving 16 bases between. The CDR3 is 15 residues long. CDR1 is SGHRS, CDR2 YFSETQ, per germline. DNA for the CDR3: TGCGCCAGCAGCTACCGCCCAGGGATGGGAGATACGCAGTATTTT. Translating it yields CASSYRPGMGDTQYF.

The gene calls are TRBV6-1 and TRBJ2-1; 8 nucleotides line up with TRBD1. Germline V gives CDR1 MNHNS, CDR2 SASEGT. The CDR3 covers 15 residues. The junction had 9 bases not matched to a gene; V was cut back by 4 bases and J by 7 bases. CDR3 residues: CASSVGDRGGNEQFF. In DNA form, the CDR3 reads TGTGCCAGCAGTGTGGGAGACAGGGGTGGGAATGAGCAGTTCTTC.

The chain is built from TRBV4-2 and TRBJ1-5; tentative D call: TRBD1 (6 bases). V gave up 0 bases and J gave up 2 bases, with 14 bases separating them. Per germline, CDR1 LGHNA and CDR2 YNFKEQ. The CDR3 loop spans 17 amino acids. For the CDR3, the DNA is TGTGCCAGCAGCCAAGATTGGCAGGGGCGAGGCAATCAGCCCCAGCATTTT. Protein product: CASSQDWQGRGNQPQHF.

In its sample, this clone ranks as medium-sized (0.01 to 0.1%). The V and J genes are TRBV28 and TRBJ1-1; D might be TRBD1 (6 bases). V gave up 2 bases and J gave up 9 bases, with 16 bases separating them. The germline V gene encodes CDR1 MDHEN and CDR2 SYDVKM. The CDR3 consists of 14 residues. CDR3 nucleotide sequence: TGTGCCAGCAGTTTAGGGGGCCGTAGGACACAAGCTTTCTTT. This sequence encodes CASSLGGRRTQAFF.

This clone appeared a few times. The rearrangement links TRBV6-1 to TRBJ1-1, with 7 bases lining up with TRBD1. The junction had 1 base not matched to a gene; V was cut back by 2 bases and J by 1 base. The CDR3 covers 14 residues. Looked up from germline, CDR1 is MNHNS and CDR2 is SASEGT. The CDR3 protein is CASSEQGGNTEAFF. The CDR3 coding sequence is TGTGCCAGCAGTGAACAGGGGGGGAACACTGAAGCTTTCTTT.

The CDR3 sequence is CASSSSGARTQYF. CDR3 bases: TGTGCCAGCAGCTCCAGCGGGGCCCGGACCCAGTACTTC. V is TRBV5-4 and J is TRBJ2-5; TRBD2 agrees at 7 bases. CDR1 SGHNT and CDR2 YYREEE come from the germline V gene (reference sequence). J was trimmed by 7 bases and V by 3 bases; bases with no gene match: 6. This CDR3 contains 13 residues. Complete variable domain (other parts from reference TRBV5-4 and TRBJ2-5): ETGVTQSPTHLIKTRGQQVTLRCSSQSGHNTVSWYQQALGQGPQFIFQYYREEENGRGNFPPRFSGLQFPNYSSELNVNALELDDSALYLCASSSSGARTQYFGPGTRLLVL.

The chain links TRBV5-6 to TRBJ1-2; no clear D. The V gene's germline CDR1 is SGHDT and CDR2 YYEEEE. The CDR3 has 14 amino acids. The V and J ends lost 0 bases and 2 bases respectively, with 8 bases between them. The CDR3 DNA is TGTGCCAGCAGCTTGGCCGGGGTGAACTATGGCTACACCTTC. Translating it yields CASSLAGVNYGYTF.

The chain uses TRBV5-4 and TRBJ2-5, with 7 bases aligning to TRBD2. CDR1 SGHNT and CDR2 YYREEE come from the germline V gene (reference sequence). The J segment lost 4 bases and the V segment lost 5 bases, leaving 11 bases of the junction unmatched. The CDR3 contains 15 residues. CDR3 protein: CASRHTNGGTETQYF. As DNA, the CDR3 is TGTGCCAGCAGACACACCAACGGGGGGACAGAGACCCAGTACTTC.

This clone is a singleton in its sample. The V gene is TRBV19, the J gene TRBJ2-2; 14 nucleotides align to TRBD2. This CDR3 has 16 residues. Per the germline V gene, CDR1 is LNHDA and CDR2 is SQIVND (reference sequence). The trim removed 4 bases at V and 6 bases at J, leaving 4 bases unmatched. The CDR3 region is CASSNRLAGGAGELFF. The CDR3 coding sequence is TGTGCCAGTAGTAATAGACTAGCGGGAGGGGCCGGGGAGCTGTTTTTT.

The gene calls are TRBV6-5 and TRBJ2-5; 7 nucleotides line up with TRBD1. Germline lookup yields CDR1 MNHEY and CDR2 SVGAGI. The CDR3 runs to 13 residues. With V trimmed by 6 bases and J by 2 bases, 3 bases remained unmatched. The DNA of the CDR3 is TGTGCCAGCAGGAGGACAGGACAAGAGACCCAGTACTTC. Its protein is CASRRTGQETQYF.

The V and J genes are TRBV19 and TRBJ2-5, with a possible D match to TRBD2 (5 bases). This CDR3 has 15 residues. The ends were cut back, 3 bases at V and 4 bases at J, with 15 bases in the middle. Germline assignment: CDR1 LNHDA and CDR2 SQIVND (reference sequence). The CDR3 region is CASSIIWTGIETQYF. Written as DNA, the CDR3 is TGTGCCAGTAGTATTATTTGGACTGGGATAGAGACCCAGTACTTC.

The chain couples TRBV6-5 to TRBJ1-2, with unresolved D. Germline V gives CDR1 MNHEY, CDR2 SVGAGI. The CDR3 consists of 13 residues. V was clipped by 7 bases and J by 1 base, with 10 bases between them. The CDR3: CASNPGGNYGYTF. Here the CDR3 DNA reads TGTGCCAGCAACCCGGGAGGTAACTATGGCTACACCTTC.

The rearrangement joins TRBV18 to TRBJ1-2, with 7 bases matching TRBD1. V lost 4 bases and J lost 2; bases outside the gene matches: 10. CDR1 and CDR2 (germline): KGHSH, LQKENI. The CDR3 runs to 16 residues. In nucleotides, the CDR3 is TGTGCCAGCTCACTGACTCAGGACAGGAGCAACTATGGCTACACCTTC. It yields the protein CASSLTQDRSNYGYTF.

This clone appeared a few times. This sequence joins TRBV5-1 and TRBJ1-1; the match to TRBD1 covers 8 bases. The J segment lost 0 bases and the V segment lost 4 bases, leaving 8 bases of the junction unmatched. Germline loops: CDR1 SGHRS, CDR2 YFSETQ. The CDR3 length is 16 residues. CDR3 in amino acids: CASSPTRTGLNTEAFF. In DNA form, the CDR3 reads TGCGCCAGCAGCCCTACCCGGACAGGGCTGAACACTGAAGCTTTCTTT.

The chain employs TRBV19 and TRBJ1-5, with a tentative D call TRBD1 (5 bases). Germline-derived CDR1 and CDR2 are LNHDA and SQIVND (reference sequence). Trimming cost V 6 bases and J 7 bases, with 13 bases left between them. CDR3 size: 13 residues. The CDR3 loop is CASRAQAQQPQHF. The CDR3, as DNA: TGTGCCAGTAGGGCACAGGCTCAACAGCCCCAGCATTTT.

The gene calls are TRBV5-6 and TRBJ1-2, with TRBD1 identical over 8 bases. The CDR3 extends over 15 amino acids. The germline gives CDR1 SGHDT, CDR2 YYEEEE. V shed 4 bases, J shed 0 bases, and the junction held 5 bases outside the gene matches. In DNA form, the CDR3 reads TGTGCCAGCAGCCCCGGGACAGGTTCTAACTATGGCTACACCTTC. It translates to CASSPGTGSNYGYTF.

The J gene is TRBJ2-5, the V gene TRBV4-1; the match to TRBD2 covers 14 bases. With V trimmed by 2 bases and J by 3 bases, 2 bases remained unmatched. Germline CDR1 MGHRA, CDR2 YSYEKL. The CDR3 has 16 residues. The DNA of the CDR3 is TGCGCCAGCAGCCAATCGGGACTAGCGGGAGAAGAGACCCAGTACTTC. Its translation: CASSQSGLAGEETQYF.

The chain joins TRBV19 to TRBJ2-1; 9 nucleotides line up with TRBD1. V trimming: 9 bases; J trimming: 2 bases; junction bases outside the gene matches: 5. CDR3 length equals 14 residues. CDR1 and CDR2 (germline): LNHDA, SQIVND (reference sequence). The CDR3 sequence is CASEDRGPYNEQFF. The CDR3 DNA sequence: TGTGCCAGCGAGGACAGGGGCCCCTACAATGAGCAGTTCTTC.

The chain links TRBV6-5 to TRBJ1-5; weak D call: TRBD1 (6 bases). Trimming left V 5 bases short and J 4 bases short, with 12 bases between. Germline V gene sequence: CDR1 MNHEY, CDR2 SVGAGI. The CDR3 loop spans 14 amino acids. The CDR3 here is CASSRGSYNQPQHF. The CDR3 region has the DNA TGTGCCAGCAGTAGGGGGAGTTATAATCAGCCCCAGCATTTT.